This TCR beta chain is drawn from a study of cytomegalovirus exposure and HLA in healthy donors. Trimming left V 1 base short and J 8 bases short, with 7 bases between. Germline loops: CDR1 SNHLY, CDR2 FYNNEI. The CDR3 runs 12 residues. The study ran its PCR with 60 Vbeta and 13 Jbeta primers. Only in-frame clones appear in the TCRdb table, and some are missing; sequencing was by immunoSEQ multiplex PCR. The sample has some 130,000 clones; the top ten hold 1.5% to 2%. Sequencing input: PBMCs. The sequence derives from an older woman in good health and CMV-seronegative. The V call is TRBV2, the J call TRBJ2-3, with D hard to call. The CDR3 reads CASSEGLGTQYF. CDR3 nucleotides: TGTGCCAGCAGTGAAGGACTTGGTACGCAGTATTTT. Using reference TRBV2 and TRBJ2-3 for the parts outside the CDR3, the full variable domain is EPEVTQTPSHQVTQMGQEVILRCVPISNHLYFYWYRQILGQKVEFLVSFYNNEISEKSEIFDDQFSVERPDGSNFTLKIRSTKLEDSAMYFCASSEGLGTQYFGPGTRLTVL.